Detailed here is one T cell receptor beta chain. Its antigen is undetermined. This CDR3 comprises 15 residues. Germline lookup yields CDR1 SGHAT and CDR2 FQNNGV. The J segment lost 1 base and the V segment lost 5 bases, leaving 7 bases of the junction unmatched. This specimen belongs to a study of cytomegalovirus exposure and HLA in healthy donors. Study-level results: A prior analysis recorded that most TCR beta V segments were productive about 87% or about 30% of the time. Most of the CMV-associated TCR beta chains (in a later analysis) appeared to be HLA-restricted.

The primer mix had 60 Vbeta and 13 Jbeta primers. Produced via immunoSEQ multiplex PCR; TCRdb's table is partial and in-frame only. The sample shows 130,000 to 150,000 clones, roughly 87% of them seen only once. The rearrangement joins TRBV11-2 to TRBJ2-5; TRBD1 matches at 7 bases. Specimen: PBMCs. The receptor was isolated from a man under 40 in good health and CMV-seropositive. The CDR3 loop is CASSPTGISQETQYF. CDR3 bases: TGTGCCAGCAGCCCGACAGGGATATCCCAAGAGACCCAGTACTTC.